Listed below are T cell receptor beta chains from one sample, sequenced in a study of spatial heterogeneity in lung cancer. TCRdb independently ran MiXCR on the 5' RACE reads; one entry per CDR3 protein. The repertoire holds some 41,000 distinct CDR3 sequences, with approximately 7% as singletons. The sample consisted of PBMCs, taken at surgery. These receptors were obtained from a female donor with early-stage non-small cell lung cancer. Both conserved end residues are part of each CDR3. D genes are given only for firm matches. Clone size is given for some rows only: seen once, a few or many times, or a class if the clone is expanded.

J,V,D,size,length,CDR3,DNA
TRBJ2-5,TRBV5-1,TRBD2,.,15,CASSVSGGAEETQYF,TGCGCCAGCAGCGTTAGCGGGGGGGCCGAGGAGACCCAGTACTTC
TRBJ2-7,TRBV23-1,.,many,13,CASSQRLSYEQYF,TGCGCCAGCAGTCAACGCCTATCCTACGAGCAGTACTTC
TRBJ2-3,TRBV20-1,TRBD2,many,15,CSAHRLAGLENTQYF,TGCAGTGCTCATCGACTAGCGGGCCTAGAGAATACGCAGTATTTT
TRBJ2-1,TRBV6-2/TRBV6-3,.,many,19,CASSEHLFVISGAYNEQFF,TGTGCCAGCAGTGAGCACCTTTTTGTTATTAGCGGAGCCTACAATGAGCAGTTCTTC
TRBJ1-6,TRBV24-1,TRBD1,many,13,CATRRDSDSPLHF,TGTGCCACCAGACGGGACAGCGATTCACCCCTCCACTTT
TRBJ2-2,TRBV20-1,TRBD1,many,16,CSARGPWTGKTGELFF,TGCAGTGCTAGAGGACCTTGGACAGGGAAGACCGGGGAGCTGTTTTTT
TRBJ2-2,TRBV10-3,.,few,15,CASAAGALNTGELFF,TGTGCCAGCGCCGCGGGGGCCCTGAACACCGGGGAGCTGTTTTTT
TRBJ2-6,TRBV4-1,.,.,16,CASSRAQASGANVLTF,TGCGCCAGCAGCCGCGCGCAAGCCTCCGGGGCCAACGTCCTGACTTTC
TRBJ2-4,TRBV7-2,TRBD2,many,18,CASSGTSGRITSKNIQYF,TGTGCCAGCAGCGGGACTAGCGGGAGAATAACATCCAAAAACATTCAGTACTTC
TRBJ1-2,TRBV20-1,.,many,15,CSARDLRTSNYGYTF,TGCAGTGCTAGAGATCTGAGGACATCCAACTATGGCTACACCTTC
TRBJ2-5,TRBV29-1,.,few,13,CSAESGKEGTQYF,TGCAGCGCCGAGTCAGGGAAGGAGGGGACCCAGTACTTC
TRBJ1-5,TRBV12-3/TRBV12-4,.,few,13,CASSLQARQPQHF,TGTGCCAGCAGTTTACAGGCTCGACAGCCCCAGCATTTT
TRBJ1-1,TRBV29-1,.,many,13,CSVVGQVWNEAFF,TGCAGCGTTGTAGGGCAAGTTTGGAATGAAGCTTTCTTT
TRBJ2-7,TRBV7-2,TRBD2,.,16,CASSSGLAGQTYEQYF,TGTGCCAGCAGCTCGGGACTAGCGGGGCAAACCTACGAGCAGTACTTC
TRBJ2-5,TRBV5-1,TRBD2,.,14,CASSLAGGQETQYF,TGCGCCAGCAGCCTAGCGGGGGGGCAAGAGACCCAGTACTTC
TRBJ2-3,TRBV6-5,TRBD1,few,15,CASTRDRGGTDTQYF,TGTGCCAGCACCCGGGACAGAGGGGGCACAGATACGCAGTATTTT
TRBJ2-3,TRBV6-1,.,many,17,CASILNLGLLSTDTQYF,TGTGCCAGCATCCTAAACTTGGGGCTTCTTAGCACAGATACGCAGTATTTT
TRBJ1-5,TRBV7-9,.,many,16,CASSPGGAGGNQPQHF,TGTGCCAGCAGCCCAGGCGGGGCCGGGGGCAATCAGCCCCAGCATTTT
TRBJ2-3,TRBV9,.,many,13,CASSVAQTDTQYF,TGTGCCAGCAGCGTAGCACAGACCGATACGCAGTATTTT
TRBJ2-1,TRBV20-1,.,many,14,CSVTQGLGYNEQFF,TGCAGTGTGACCCAGGGGCTCGGCTACAATGAGCAGTTCTTC
TRBJ1-5,TRBV5-8,.,many,11,CASTRNQPQHF,TGTGCCAGCACCCGAAATCAGCCCCAGCATTTT
TRBJ2-5,TRBV28,TRBD2,many,16,CASSSRGLAAQETQYF,TGTGCCAGCAGTTCCCGGGGACTAGCGGCGCAAGAGACCCAGTACTTC
TRBJ1-5,TRBV7-2,.,many,12,CASSFAGQPQHF,TGTGCCAGCAGCTTCGCGGGGCAGCCCCAGCATTTT
TRBJ2-6,TRBV6-1,.,many,17,CASSEGARLTGANVLTF,TGTGCCAGCAGTGAAGGGGCCAGGCTAACTGGGGCCAACGTCCTGACTTTC
TRBJ2-3,TRBV6-1,.,.,16,CASRDQGAGVADTQYF,TGTGCCAGCAGAGACCAGGGGGCGGGGGTTGCAGATACGCAGTATTTT
TRBJ2-6,TRBV2,.,few,14,CASSPSSGANVLTF,TGTGCCAGCAGTCCCAGCTCTGGGGCCAACGTCCTGACTTTC
TRBJ1-6,TRBV7-3,.,.,14,CASSLGGTAAPLHF,TGTGCCAGCAGCTTAGGGGGGACCGCTGCACCCCTCCACTTT
TRBJ2-1,TRBV3-1,TRBD2,many,14,CASSQEVGGDEQFF,TGTGCCAGCAGCCAAGAGGTCGGGGGGGATGAGCAGTTCTTC
TRBJ1-5,TRBV15,.,few,13,CATSLGRDQPQHF,TGTGCCACCAGCCTTGGGAGGGATCAGCCCCAGCATTTT
TRBJ2-3,TRBV7-2,TRBD2,.,17,CASSRRPSGVGTDTQYF,TGTGCCAGCAGCCGACGCCCTAGCGGGGTAGGGACAGATACGCAGTATTTT
TRBJ2-1,TRBV18,.,many,16,CASSPRMGSSYNEQFF,TGTGCCAGCTCACCACGAATGGGCAGTTCCTACAATGAGCAGTTCTTC
TRBJ2-5,TRBV5-1,.,.,15,CASSPYQGGQETQYF,TGCGCCAGCAGCCCATACCAGGGCGGACAAGAGACCCAGTACTTC
TRBJ2-7,TRBV27,TRBD1,many,16,CASSKLGGTGSYEQYF,TGTGCCAGCAGCAAACTCGGCGGGACAGGGTCCTACGAGCAGTACTTC
TRBJ2-5,TRBV20-1,.,few,12,CSARDVEETQYF,TGCAGTGCTAGAGATGTCGAGGAGACCCAGTACTTC
TRBJ2-3,TRBV6-5,.,many,14,CASTSGTYTDTQYF,TGTGCCAGCACCTCCGGGACCTACACAGATACGCAGTATTTT
TRBJ2-7,TRBV27,.,many,16,CASSLRSGVSSYEQYF,TGTGCCAGCAGTTTACGATCCGGGGTAAGCTCCTACGAGCAGTACTTC
TRBJ2-3,TRBV20-1,.,.,15,CSAMMGGANTDTQYF,TGCAGTGCCATGATGGGGGGGGCCAACACAGATACGCAGTATTTT
TRBJ2-1,TRBV9,TRBD2,many,15,CASSVAGDYYNEQFF,TGTGCCAGCAGCGTAGCGGGGGACTATTACAATGAGCAGTTCTTC
TRBJ1-2,TRBV7-9,.,.,14,CASSLAEDIYGYTF,TGTGCCAGCAGCTTAGCAGAAGACATCTATGGCTACACCTTC
TRBJ1-1,TRBV6-1,TRBD1,many,16,CASSDLDRGSSTEAFF,TGTGCCAGCAGTGATTTGGACAGGGGATCGAGCACTGAAGCTTTCTTT
TRBJ1-4,TRBV28,.,many,15,CASSLMFATNEKLFF,TGTGCCAGCAGTTTAATGTTTGCAACTAATGAAAAACTGTTTTTT
TRBJ2-2,TRBV18,TRBD2,few,17,CASSLTSGGPNTGELFF,TGTGCCAGCTCACTGACTAGCGGGGGACCGAACACCGGGGAGCTGTTTTTT
TRBJ1-5,TRBV7-2,.,few,14,CASSSGQHNQPQHF,TGTGCCAGCAGCTCCGGACAGCACAATCAGCCCCAGCATTTT
TRBJ2-1,TRBV6-2/TRBV6-3,TRBD2,many,17,CASSYSPPGGLYNEQFF,TGTGCCAGCAGTTACTCGCCCCCGGGGGGGCTCTACAATGAGCAGTTCTTC
TRBJ1-1,TRBV5-1,TRBD1,.,16,CASSPQGQELNTEAFF,TGCGCCAGCAGCCCGCAGGGACAGGAACTGAACACTGAAGCTTTCTTT
TRBJ2-2,TRBV24-1,TRBD1,many,16,CATSEVGQGHTGELFF,TGTGCCACCAGTGAGGTGGGACAGGGTCACACCGGGGAGCTGTTTTTT
TRBJ1-1,TRBV10-3,.,many,13,CAISERVSTEAFF,TGTGCCATCAGTGAGAGAGTATCCACTGAAGCTTTCTTT
TRBJ1-1,TRBV29-1,.,many,12,CSHSWGAAEAFF,TGCAGCCACAGCTGGGGGGCGGCTGAAGCTTTCTTT
TRBJ2-3,TRBV20-1,TRBD2,many,13,CSATSGGLLGQYF,TGCAGTGCCACTAGCGGGGGGCTCCTTGGGCAGTATTTT
TRBJ2-6,TRBV11-2,.,few,17,CASSLGRTFSGANVLTF,TGTGCCAGCAGCTTGGGACGGACTTTCTCTGGGGCCAACGTCCTGACTTTC
TRBJ2-7,TRBV7-2,.,many,13,CASSLMGAYEQYF,TGTGCCAGTTCGTTGATGGGGGCCTACGAGCAGTACTTC
TRBJ2-3,TRBV28,.,many,13,CASSLRREDTQYF,TGTGCCAGCAGTTTACGGCGGGAAGATACGCAGTATTTT
TRBJ1-1,TRBV6-5,.,.,16,CASSYGAVPPNTEAFF,TGTGCCAGCAGTTACGGCGCAGTCCCCCCGAACACTGAAGCTTTCTTT
TRBJ1-2,TRBV9,TRBD1,few,15,CASSAWDRENYGYTF,TGTGCCAGCAGCGCATGGGACAGGGAAAACTATGGCTACACCTTC
TRBJ1-2,TRBV30,TRBD1,.,14,CAWSATGGTYGYTF,TGTGCCTGGAGTGCTACAGGGGGCACCTATGGCTACACCTTC